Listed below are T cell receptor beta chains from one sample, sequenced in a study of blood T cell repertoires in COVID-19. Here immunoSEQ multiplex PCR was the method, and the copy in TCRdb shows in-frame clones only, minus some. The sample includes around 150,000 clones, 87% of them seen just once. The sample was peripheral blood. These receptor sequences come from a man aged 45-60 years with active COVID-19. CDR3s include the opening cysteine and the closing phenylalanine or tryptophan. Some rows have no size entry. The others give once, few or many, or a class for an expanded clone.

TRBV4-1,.,CASSLGIVQGASGWPQHF
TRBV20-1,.,CSASGLAGEYIHDIKSTDTQYF
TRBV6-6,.,CASSPTGVSSYEQYF
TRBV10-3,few,CATAPGTGQYEQYF
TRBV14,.,CASSQARRRTEAFF
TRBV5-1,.,CASSLGTSYITQYF
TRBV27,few,CASSSPGLADTGELFF
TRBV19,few,CASSMALPNYGYTF
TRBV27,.,CASSLGQSNQPQHF
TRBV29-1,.,CSAGERPRSPLHF
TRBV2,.,CASSDGLGRGETQYF
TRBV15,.,CATSVERGGNTYEQYF
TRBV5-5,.,CASSLVVGGNEKLFF
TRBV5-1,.,CASSSGTGHTEAFF
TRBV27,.,CASSPNRGQGVGALHF
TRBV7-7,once,CASSLDIYNEQFF